The 28 T cell receptor beta chains in this list originate from one sample, sequenced in a study of identifying expanded T cells in peripheral blood. Assay used: immunoSEQ multiplex PCR; TCRdb lists only in-frame clones, some missing. In the table there are over 80,000 clones, approximately 86% of which are singletons. The material sequenced was blood. These receptor sequences come from a person aged 18 to 75 in good health.

This clone appeared a single time. The V call is TRBV6-6, the J call TRBJ1-2; 10 bases match TRBD1. Germline V gene sequence: CDR1 MNHNY, CDR2 SVGAGI (reference sequence). The CDR3 sequence is 16 residues long. J lost 7 bases, V lost 6 bases, and 14 bases had no gene match. The DNA for the CDR3 is TGTGCCAGCAGGGGAGACCGGGACAGGGGACCCTCTGGCTACACCTTC. Amino acid sequence: CASRGDRDRGPSGYTF.

J is TRBJ1-2 and V is TRBV19, with TRBD1 as a possible D gene (5 bases). V lost 3 bases, J lost 4 bases, and 15 bases lay in between. Per germline, CDR1 LNHDA and CDR2 SQIVND (reference sequence). CDR3 length: 15 residues. The CDR3 sequence: CASSMPRWGLYGYTF. As DNA, the CDR3 is TGTGCCAGTAGTATGCCACGATGGGGACTCTATGGCTACACCTTC.

The chain joins TRBV29-1 to TRBJ2-2, with D hard to call. The germline V gene encodes CDR1 SQVTM and CDR2 ANQGSEA. V was cut by 3 bases and J by 0 bases, with 8 bases left in between. This CDR3 has 14 residues. The CDR3 coding sequence is TGCAGCGTTGAGGCGCCGCCGAACACCGGGGAGCTGTTTTTT. Its translation is CSVEAPPNTGELFF.

The chain has TRBV19 and TRBJ2-5; D uncertain. The germline V and J ends were trimmed by 4 bases and 4 bases, with 16 bases remaining between them. The CDR3 is made up of 15 amino acids. Germline V gene lookup returns CDR1 LNHDA and CDR2 SQIVND (reference sequence). The CDR3 is CASSNMGFGLETQYF. The CDR3 DNA is TGTGCCAGTAGTAATATGGGCTTCGGGTTAGAGACCCAGTACTTC. Together with reference TRBV19 and TRBJ2-5, the CDR3 gives the full variable domain: DGGITQSPKYLFRKEGQNVTLSCEQNLNHDAMYWYRQDPGQGLRLIYYSQIVNDFQKGDIAEGYSVSREKKESFPLTVTSAQKNPTAFYLCASSNMGFGLETQYFGPGTRLLVL.

The chain carries TRBV19 and TRBJ2-1; the match to TRBD2 covers 7 bases. The CDR3 sequence is 15 residues long. Germline assignment: CDR1 LNHDA and CDR2 SQIVND (reference sequence). Trimming removed 5 bases from V and 4 bases from J; junction bases left unmatched: 8. CDR3 protein: CASSLGLVGYNEQFF. CDR3 DNA sequence: TGTGCCAGTAGTCTTGGACTAGTGGGTTACAATGAGCAGTTCTTC.

This clone has more than one count but fewer than ten. The rearrangement links TRBV4-3 to TRBJ2-2, with 9 bases fitting TRBD1. The CDR3 spans 17 residues. The ends lost 8 bases at V and 3 bases at J; junction bases unmatched: 13. Germline assignment: CDR1 LGHNA and CDR2 YSLEER. CDR3 DNA: TGCGCCAGCGTCGCGGGGGCGGGACAGGGTGACACCGGGGAGCTGTTTTTT. This sequence encodes CASVAGAGQGDTGELFF.

The chain carries TRBV7-9 and TRBJ1-1; D is undetermined. Trimming removed 2 bases at V and 2 bases at J, with 6 bases between. The CDR3 length is 13 residues. Germline V gene data show CDR1 as SEHNR and CDR2 as FQNEAQ (reference sequence). The CDR3 nucleotides are TGTGCCAGCAGCTTAACGGATAACACTGAAGCTTTCTTT. Translated, it gives CASSLTDNTEAFF.

V gene TRBV6-5 combines with J gene TRBJ2-3; TRBD1 matches at 7 bases. The CDR3 runs 14 residues. Germline V lookup: CDR1 MNHEY, CDR2 SVGAGI. V trimming: 6 bases; J trimming: 4 bases; junction bases outside the gene matches: 7. In DNA, the CDR3 is TGTGCCAGCAGCGACAGGGTAGAGTCAGATACGCAGTATTTT. Translation gives CASSDRVESDTQYF.

This clone was found a few times. The chain carries TRBV4-3 and TRBJ1-6; D gene unclear. There are 16 residues in the CDR3. V shed 0 bases and J shed 13 bases, with 19 bases lying between them. CDR1 LGHNA and CDR2 YSLEER come from the germline V gene. CDR3 sequence reads: CASSQEWVRIRSPLHF. Here the CDR3 DNA reads TGCGCCAGCAGCCAAGAGTGGGTGAGGATTCGTTCTCCCCTCCACTTT.

The gene calls are TRBV5-6 and TRBJ2-7, with D possibly being TRBD2 (5 bases). Trimming took 0 bases from V and 10 from J, leaving 17 bases between them. This CDR3 spans 14 amino acids. CDR1 and CDR2 (germline): SGHDT, YYEEEE. The CDR3: CASSLAGRINRQYF. The DNA for the CDR3 is TGTGCCAGCAGCTTGGCGGGAAGGATAAACCGACAGTACTTC.

J is TRBJ2-2 and V is TRBV9; D possibly corresponds to TRBD1 (6 bases). CDR1 is SGDLS and CDR2 is YYNGEE in the germline V gene. This CDR3 is built from 14 residues. Trimming cost V 3 bases and J 0 bases, with 6 bases left between them. DNA of the CDR3: TGTGCCAGCAGCGGGACAGCGAACACCGGGGAGCTGTTTTTT. Protein: CASSGTANTGELFF.

As DNA, the CDR3 is TGTGCCAGCAGCCTTTCGGGACAGCCTAGCACAGATACGCAGTATTTT. It translates to CASSLSGQPSTDTQYF. This chain connects TRBV9 to TRBJ2-3; 7 positions match TRBD1. This CDR3 spans 16 amino acids. Per the germline V gene, CDR1 is SGDLS and CDR2 is YYNGEE. V gave up 4 bases and J gave up 0 bases; unmatched junction bases: 8.

The V gene is TRBV29-1, the J gene TRBJ2-7; TRBD2 aligns across 8 bases. V shed 7 bases, J shed 2 bases, and the junction held 7 bases outside the gene matches. Germline values: CDR1 SQVTM, CDR2 ANQGSEA. This CDR3 spans 13 amino acids. CDR3 bases: TGCAGCGCCACCGGGGGGGTTGCCTACGAGCAGTACTTC. It yields the protein CSATGGVAYEQYF.

This sequence joins TRBV4-3 and TRBJ2-3; weak D call: TRBD2 (6 bases). CDR1 and CDR2 from the germline V gene are LGHNA and YSLEER. Trimming removed 1 base at V and 7 bases at J, with 18 bases between. The CDR3 sequence is 16 residues long. The CDR3 DNA sequence: TGCGCCAGCAGCCAAGGGCGGGGTATCCTCGTATATACGCAGTATTTT. Its translation is CASSQGRGILVYTQYF.

A word on this clone: Other DNA sequences in the same sample also yield this CDR3. V and J are TRBV30 and TRBJ2-5, with D unresolved. Germline V lookup: CDR1 GTSNPN, CDR2 SVGIG (reference sequence). Trimming cost V 0 bases and J 4 bases, with 9 bases left between them. The CDR3 is 13 residues long. CDR3 nucleotide sequence: TGTGCCTGGAGTGTACGGCTCCGAGAGACCCAGTACTTC. Translated: CAWSVRLRETQYF.

The table lists this clone with a count of one. This chain links TRBV27 with TRBJ1-2; TRBD1 matches at 9 bases. In germline, CDR1 is MNHEY, CDR2 SMNVEV (reference sequence). The CDR3 runs 12 residues. Trimming removed 7 bases from V and 6 bases from J; junction bases left unmatched: 3. CDR3 in amino acids: CASTTGGNGYTF. For the CDR3, the DNA is TGTGCCAGCACCACAGGGGGCAATGGCTACACCTTC.

The chain is built from TRBV15 and TRBJ1-2; tentative D call: TRBD1 (5 bases). Looked up from germline, CDR1 is LNHNV and CDR2 is YYDKDF (reference sequence). CDR3 length equals 12 residues. The V gene lost 2 bases and the J gene lost 5 bases, with 6 bases spanning the gap. The CDR3 reads CATSRQGYGYTF. The CDR3 DNA reads TGTGCCACCAGCAGACAGGGATATGGCTACACCTTC.

The genes are TRBV4-3 and TRBJ1-6; 8 bases map to TRBD1. The CDR3 sequence is 15 residues long. V shed 1 base and J 11 bases; nucleotides not matched to a gene: 7. Per germline, CDR1 LGHNA and CDR2 YSLEER. The CDR3 loop reads CASSQADREDTPLHF. In DNA form, the CDR3 reads TGCGCCAGCAGCCAAGCGGACAGGGAGGACACACCCCTCCACTTT.

The gene calls are TRBV5-1 and TRBJ2-5; D may be TRBD1 (6 bases). Germline V gene lookup returns CDR1 SGHRS and CDR2 YFSETQ. The ends were cut back, 3 bases at V and 3 bases at J, with 12 bases in the middle. CDR3 length: 14 amino acids. The CDR3 loop reads CASSSTGNKETQYF. The CDR3 coding sequence is TGCGCCAGCAGCTCCACAGGGAACAAAGAGACCCAGTACTTC.

CDR3 bases: TGTGCCAGCAGCTTAAATGGGCCAGGAATTAACTATGGCTACACCTTC. Translated, it gives CASSLNGPGINYGYTF. The rearrangement uses TRBV7-2 and TRBJ1-2, with D uncertain. Between the trimmed V and J ends, which lost 2 bases and 1 base, there was a span of 14 bases. The CDR3 sequence is 16 residues long. Germline V lookup: CDR1 SGHTA, CDR2 FQGNSA.

The gene calls are TRBV6-1 and TRBJ2-3; D is perhaps TRBD1 or TRBD2 (6 bases each). Germline V gene sequence: CDR1 MNHNS, CDR2 SASEGT. Trimming cost V 3 bases and J 0 bases, with 13 bases left between them. CDR3 length: 16 amino acids. Written as DNA, the CDR3 is TGTGCCAGCAGTGAGCCCGGGGGCTACAGCACAGATACGCAGTATTTT. Amino acids: CASSEPGGYSTDTQYF.

The V and J genes are TRBV7-2 and TRBJ2-6; 11 nucleotides agree with TRBD1. V was pared by 1 base and J by 0 bases, with 5 bases of the junction left unmatched. CDR1 is SGHTA and CDR2 is FQGNSA in the germline V gene. This CDR3 has 19 residues. CDR3: CASSLVGTGGYSGANVLTF. Written as DNA, the CDR3 is TGTGCCAGCAGCTTAGTAGGGACAGGGGGTTACTCTGGGGCCAACGTCCTGACTTTC.

This clone has just a few counts. The chain couples TRBV19 to TRBJ1-6, with a weak D call TRBD1 (6 bases). The germline V and J ends were trimmed by 7 bases and 5 bases, with 9 bases remaining between them. Germline V CDR1 and CDR2: LNHDA, SQIVND (reference sequence). This CDR3 region has 13 residues. The CDR3 loop is CASIGTNNSPLHF. CDR3 nucleotide sequence: TGTGCCAGTATTGGGACAAATAATTCACCCCTCCACTTT. Using reference TRBV19 and TRBJ1-6 for the parts outside the CDR3, the full variable domain is DGGITQSPKYLFRKEGQNVTLSCEQNLNHDAMYWYRQDPGQGLRLIYYSQIVNDFQKGDIAEGYSVSREKKESFPLTVTSAQKNPTAFYLCASIGTNNSPLHFGNGTRLTVT.

This clone was found once. The chain employs TRBV13 and TRBJ2-3; D is unclear. The CDR3 has 15 amino acids. V lost 6 bases to trimming and J lost 3 bases, with 16 bases between them. Germline CDR1 is PRHDT and CDR2 is FYEKMQ (reference sequence). The CDR3 loop reads CASSNLNIETDTQYF. The CDR3 nucleotides read TGTGCCAGCAGTAACCTCAATATCGAAACAGATACGCAGTATTTT.

This rearrangement joins TRBV27 to TRBJ2-1; possibly TRBD2 for D (5 bases). Germline CDR1 MNHEY, CDR2 SMNVEV (reference sequence). CDR3 length: 15 residues. V lost 0 bases and J 0 bases, leaving 6 bases between the germline ends. The CDR3 reads CASSLSGSSYNEQFF. The DNA for the CDR3 is TGTGCCAGCAGTTTATCGGGGAGCTCCTACAATGAGCAGTTCTTC.

The chain employs TRBV19 and TRBJ1-5; D may be TRBD1 (6 bases). V lost 3 bases, J lost 4 bases, and 10 bases lay in between. The CDR3 has 14 amino acids. Per the germline V gene, CDR1 is LNHDA and CDR2 is SQIVND (reference sequence). The CDR3 nucleotides are TGTGCCAGTAGTATGCAGGGGCCGAATCAGCCCCAGCATTTT. This translates into CASSMQGPNQPQHF. Supplemented by reference TRBV19 and TRBJ1-5, the full variable domain reads DGGITQSPKYLFRKEGQNVTLSCEQNLNHDAMYWYRQDPGQGLRLIYYSQIVNDFQKGDIAEGYSVSREKKESFPLTVTSAQKNPTAFYLCASSMQGPNQPQHFGDGTRLSIL.

With respect to this clone: A read error may produce the germline difference seen at one junction end. This chain links TRBV19 with TRBJ1-5, with D unresolved. This CDR3 comprises 12 residues. Germline V gene data show CDR1 as LNHDA and CDR2 as SQIVND (reference sequence). The CDR3 DNA sequence: TGCGCCACGAGCGGGCCAGGACAGCCCCAGCATTTT. Translated, it gives CATSGPGQPQHF.

V gene TRBV5-1 combines with J gene TRBJ2-5, with TRBD1 as a possible D gene (5 bases). The germline V gene has CDR1 SGHRS and CDR2 YFSETQ. CDR3 length equals 16 residues. V was clipped by 1 base and J by 2 bases, with 15 bases between them. This CDR3 is CASSLNIMTAQETQYF. In nucleotides, the CDR3 is TGCGCCAGCAGCTTGAATATTATGACAGCTCAAGAGACCCAGTACTTC.